This record looks at one TCR beta chain sequence and its context. Its antigen is currently unknown. This sample is part of a study of PD-1 blockade in classical Hodgkin lymphoma. Study-wide findings and caveats: TCR diversity rose significantly by C4D1 in CD4+ but not CD8+ cells. When set against healthy donors, newly diagnosed patients were reported to show lower baseline TCR diversity. Newly diagnosed patients and complete responders had comparable diversity at baseline.

Germline V gene data show CDR1 as MGHRA and CDR2 as YSYEKL. V trimming: 0 bases; J trimming: 6 bases; junction bases outside the gene matches: 14. The CDR3 is 18 amino acids. Data came from immunoSEQ multiplex PCR; TCRdb stores just in-frame clones and leaves some out. The sample includes tens of thousands of clones, approximately 80% seen only once; the top ten take around 0.6%. The sample's time point: cycle 4 day 1 (C4D1), after more than five weeks of nivolumab. Each and every patient relapsed after autologous stem cell transplantation, and patients got differing brentuximab vedotin exposure. Magnetic negative selection was used to purify CD4+ T cells from thawed PBMCs.

The sequence was obtained from a human donor with classical Hodgkin lymphoma. The chain combines TRBV4-1 with TRBJ2-1, with 7 bases lining up with TRBD2. The sample was CD4+ T cells from blood, taken before the fourth cycle of nivolumab. CDR3 sequence (DNA): TGCGCCAGCAGCCAAGATTTCGGGTCTCGCAGCGGGATCAATGAGCAGTTCTTC. Translated, it gives CASSQDFGSRSGINEQFF.